This entry is about one TCR beta chain. What it binds is unknown. The sample belongs to a study of identical twins. TCRdb called the 5' RACE reads again in MiXCR, with one record for every CDR3 protein. The sample consists of roughly 770,000 distinct CDR3 sequences, over 15% of them appearing once. Findings of the study overall: Beta out-of-frame sequences displayed a weaker excess of sharing between twins. Modelling approaches yielded underestimates of out-of-frame TCR alpha sharing between monozygotic twins.

Germline loops: CDR1 ENHRY, CDR2 SYGVKD. This CDR3 is built from 16 residues. Trimming cost V 3 bases and J 0 bases, with 11 bases left between them. In addition, the sample was reused for a study of T cells expressing NK-cell markers.

The sample taken for sequencing was PBMCs. This chain links TRBV10-3 with TRBJ2-2, with a weak D call TRBD2 (5 bases). The sequence came from a woman between 18 and 29 years old in good health. The CDR3 coding sequence is TGTGCCATCAGTGATTCCAGCGGAGCGAACACCGGGGAGCTGTTTTTT. It yields the protein CAISDSSGANTGELFF.